Below are 28 T cell receptor beta chains sequenced from a single sample in a study of metastatic and nonmetastatic thyroid tumors. Via MiXCR, TCRdb re-called the PCR reads. Of about 20,000 clones in the sample, 37% were seen once. No treatment had been given to any patient before thyroid surgery. The sample taken for sequencing was tumor tissue. These receptors all come from a female donor with papillary thyroid cancer or a benign thyroid nodule (not recorded which). Some clones in this sample may be carry-over from other donors' samples.

This clone was observed a handful of times. The gene calls are TRBV24-1 and TRBJ1-1; a possible D gene is TRBD1 (5 bases). V gave up 5 bases and J gave up 0 bases, with 12 bases separating them. The germline CDR1 and CDR2 sequences are KGHDR and SFDVKD. The CDR3 is made up of 15 amino acids. The CDR3 spells CATSARGDMNTEAFF. The CDR3 DNA is TGTGCCACCAGTGCCCGGGGGGATATGAACACTGAAGCTTTCTTT.

The chain recombines TRBV11-2 with TRBJ1-5; D might be TRBD1 (5 bases). Trimming stripped 5 bases from V and 2 bases from J, with 19 bases between. CDR3 size: 17 residues. The germline CDR1 and CDR2 sequences are SGHAT and FQNNGV. The CDR3 DNA sequence: TGTGCCAGCAGCCCACCCTCAGGGCGGAATGGCAATCAGCCCCAGCATTTT. Encoded protein: CASSPPSGRNGNQPQHF.

The chain combines TRBV6-2 or TRBV6-3 with TRBJ2-3; no clear D. This CDR3 spans 12 amino acids. V was cut by 1 base and J by 2 bases, with 1 base left in between. Germline CDR1 and CDR2: MNHEY and SVGEGT. CDR3 DNA: TGTGCCAGCAGTTACTACACAGATACGCAGTATTTT. Its translation: CASSYYTDTQYF.

This clone was detected a few times. This chain links TRBV12-3 or TRBV12-4 with TRBJ2-7; D tentatively reads TRBD1 or TRBD2 (5 bases each). The CDR3 contains 12 residues. V lost 6 bases to trimming and J lost 3 bases, with 9 bases between them. The CDR3 DNA reads as TGTGCCAGCAGCAGGGACGGCTACGAGCAGTACTTC. It specifies CASSRDGYEQYF.

This chain links TRBV15 with TRBJ2-1, with TRBD1 identical over 7 bases. This CDR3 region has 12 residues. CDR1 is LNHNV, CDR2 YYDKDF, per germline (reference sequence). J lost 7 bases, V lost 6 bases, and 3 bases had no gene match. CDR3: CATSTQGNEQFF. In DNA, the CDR3 is TGTGCCACCAGTACACAGGGGAATGAGCAGTTCTTC.

V and J are TRBV7-2 and TRBJ1-2; D not certain. The length of the CDR3 is 12 residues. V lost 1 base and J 6 bases, leaving 6 bases between the germline ends. Germline lookup yields CDR1 SGHTA and CDR2 FQGNSA. CDR3 nucleotides: TGTGCCAGCAGCTTAGTTCGGGATGGCTACACCTTC. This encodes CASSLVRDGYTF.

The V and J genes are TRBV27 and TRBJ2-2, with D possibly matching TRBD2 (6 bases). Germline V CDR1 and CDR2: MNHEY, SMNVEV (reference sequence). Trimming shortened V by 11 bases and J by 3 bases, and 13 bases separated the two germline ends. The CDR3 contains 13 residues. In DNA form, the CDR3 reads TGTGCCGCGAGCCGGGAGTACACCGGGGAGCTGTTTTTT. Protein sequence: CAASREYTGELFF.

This clone has a handful of counts. The junction shows a germline mismatch at one end, possibly a read error. This chain joins TRBV6-5 and TRBJ1-1; D gene unclear. The CDR3 is 13 residues long. Germline V gives CDR1 MNHEY, CDR2 SVGAGI. CDR3 coding DNA: TGTGCCAGCACTTACATGAGAGGGACTGAAGCTTTCTTT. This translates into CASTYMRGTEAFF.

The gene calls are TRBV5-1 and TRBJ1-2; D ambiguous. This CDR3 region has 14 residues. CDR1 and CDR2 from the germline V gene are SGHRS and YFSETQ. Trimming cost V 5 bases and J 7 bases, with 18 bases left between them. For the CDR3, the DNA is TGCGCCAGCAGGGGGTGGGTAGGCTCCCTTGGCTACACCTTC. Amino acid sequence: CASRGWVGSLGYTF.

V usage is TRBV25-1 and J usage is TRBJ2-5; possibly TRBD2 for D (7 bases). The germline gives CDR1 MGHDK, CDR2 SYGVNS. The CDR3 consists of 14 residues. Trimming took off 5 bases at V and 3 bases at J, with 13 bases between the two ends. The CDR3 sequence is CASSLRGGEETQYF. The CDR3 DNA is TGTGCCAGCAGTCTGAGGGGGGGCGAAGAGACCCAGTACTTC.

The rearrangement joins TRBV6-1 to TRBJ1-6; D call uncertain. The V and J ends lost 7 bases and 7 bases respectively, with 14 bases between them. In germline, CDR1 is MNHNS, CDR2 SASEGT. The CDR3 loop spans 14 amino acids. In DNA form, the CDR3 reads TGTGCCAGCACCGGGGAGGGAAAGAATTCACCCCTCCACTTT. Its translation: CASTGEGKNSPLHF.

The chain combines TRBV18 with TRBJ2-5; no reliable D call. Per the germline V gene, CDR1 is KGHSH and CDR2 is LQKENI. Trimming took 3 bases from V and 1 from J, leaving 6 bases between them. This CDR3 is built from 13 residues. The CDR3 protein is CASSPSPQETQYF. CDR3 in DNA: TGTGCCAGCTCACCTTCCCCCCAAGAGACCCAGTACTTC.

This clone was found once. This chain joins TRBV7-9 and TRBJ2-7; weak D call: TRBD2 (5 bases). Trimming removed 8 bases from V and 3 bases from J, with 14 bases in between. The CDR3 spans 13 residues. Germline assignment: CDR1 SEHNR and CDR2 FQNEAQ (reference sequence). The CDR3 loop is CASEPFGVYEQYF. The CDR3 DNA sequence: TGTGCCAGCGAACCCTTCGGGGTCTACGAGCAGTACTTC.

This sequence joins TRBV30 and TRBJ1-2, with 9 bases fitting TRBD1. CDR1 is GTSNPN, CDR2 SVGIG, per germline (reference sequence). After removal of 3 bases from V and 1 base from J, the junction contained 6 bases not matched to a gene. CDR3 length: 15 residues. The CDR3, as DNA: TGTGCCTGGAGGAAGGGGACAGGGTATAACTATGGCTACACCTTC. As protein: CAWRKGTGYNYGYTF. Using reference TRBV30 and TRBJ1-2 for the parts outside the CDR3, the full variable domain is SQTIHQWPATLVQPVGSPLSLECTVEGTSNPNLYWYRQAAGRGLQLLFYSVGIGQISSEVPQNLSASRPQDRQFILSSKKLLLSDSGFYLCAWRKGTGYNYGYTFGSGTRLTVV.

This chain connects TRBV28 to TRBJ1-2; possible D gene TRBD1, 5 bases. The V and J ends lost 4 bases and 3 bases respectively, with 12 bases between them. CDR1 and CDR2 from the germline V gene are MDHEN and SYDVKM. This CDR3 comprises 14 residues. The DNA of the CDR3 is TGTGCCAGCAGTTCGGCACAGGCATACTATGGCTACACCTTC. Encoded protein: CASSSAQAYYGYTF.

This clone was recorded many times. The V gene is TRBV28, the J gene TRBJ1-1; 8 positions agree with TRBD1. CDR3 size: 12 residues. From germline, CDR1 is MDHEN and CDR2 SYDVKM. V dropped 5 bases and J dropped 10; count of bases not matched to a gene: 6. DNA for the CDR3: TGTGCCAGCAGTCCTCCGGACAGGGCAGCTTTCTTT. Protein product: CASSPPDRAAFF.

CDR3 loop: CASSRDRAYYGYTF. The CDR3 region has the DNA TGTGCCAGCAGTCGGGACAGGGCATACTATGGCTACACCTTC. V usage is TRBV28 and J usage is TRBJ1-2, with 9 bases matching TRBD1. Trimming cost V 5 bases and J 3 bases; bases outside gene matches: 4. The CDR3 totals 14 residues. In germline, CDR1 is MDHEN, CDR2 SYDVKM.

In this sample, this clone turned up many times. The chain is built from TRBV11-2 and TRBJ2-1; 11 positions agree with TRBD2. This CDR3 is 18 amino acids long. Germline V gene data show CDR1 as SGHAT and CDR2 as FQNNGV. Trimming removed 1 base from V and 5 bases from J; junction bases left unmatched: 10. CDR3 loop: CASSLGVSGGAVNNEQFF. In DNA, the CDR3 is TGTGCCAGCAGCTTAGGGGTTAGCGGGGGGGCTGTGAACAATGAGCAGTTCTTC.

This rearrangement joins TRBV30 to TRBJ1-2, with D maybe TRBD1 (5 bases). The V end lost 0 bases, the J end lost 4 bases, and 9 bases lay between the germline ends. The germline V gene has CDR1 GTSNPN and CDR2 SVGIG (reference sequence). The CDR3 is 13 residues long. CDR3 region: CAWSVREPYGYTF. The DNA for the CDR3 is TGTGCCTGGAGTGTCAGGGAGCCCTATGGCTACACCTTC.

This chain uses TRBV6-2 or TRBV6-3 with TRBJ2-7; 11 positions agree with TRBD2. The CDR3 covers 18 residues. Germline V gene sequence: CDR1 MNHEY, CDR2 SVGEGT. J gave up 3 bases and V 0 bases, and 10 bases lay outside the gene matches. CDR3 protein: CASSYSVSSGRISYEQYF. CDR3 in DNA: TGTGCCAGCAGTTACTCGGTGTCTAGCGGGAGGATCAGCTACGAGCAGTACTTC.

This chain uses TRBV19 with TRBJ1-1, with D perhaps matching TRBD1 (6 bases). Germline V gene lookup returns CDR1 LNHDA and CDR2 SQIVND (reference sequence). The CDR3 covers 13 residues. V was cut by 5 bases and J by 5 bases, with 12 bases left in between. CDR3 amino acids: CASSQTGRTEAFF. The DNA of the CDR3 is TGTGCCAGTAGTCAAACAGGGAGAACTGAAGCTTTCTTT.

The genes are TRBV9 and TRBJ2-3, with 14 bases lining up with TRBD2. The germline V gene encodes CDR1 SGDLS and CDR2 YYNGEE. The CDR3 covers 17 residues. The trim removed 3 bases at V and 0 bases at J, leaving 3 bases unmatched. The CDR3 DNA follows: TGTGCCAGCAGCGGGACTAGCGGGAGGTTAAGCACAGATACGCAGTATTTT. Residues: CASSGTSGRLSTDTQYF.

This chain connects TRBV6-1 to TRBJ2-2, with 7 nucleotides matching TRBD2. Losses at the gene ends were 5 bases for V and 5 bases for J; bases not matched to a gene: 8. CDR1 is MNHNS and CDR2 is SASEGT in the germline V gene. This CDR3 spans 15 amino acids. This CDR3 reads CASSPPGEGTGELFF. CDR3 sequence (DNA): TGTGCCAGCAGTCCTCCGGGGGAGGGGACCGGGGAGCTGTTTTTT.

V gene TRBV11-2 combines with J gene TRBJ2-7; the match to TRBD1 covers 8 bases. This CDR3 contains 14 residues. Losses at the gene ends were 5 bases for V and 4 bases for J; bases not matched to a gene: 7. In germline, CDR1 is SGHAT, CDR2 FQNNGV. The CDR3 DNA sequence: TGTGCCAGCAGCCCCACCCAGGGGGCATACGAGCAGTACTTC. Translated, it gives CASSPTQGAYEQYF. Full variable domain (rest looked up from reference TRBV11-2 and TRBJ2-7): EAGVAQSPRYKIIEKRQSVAFWCNPISGHATLYWYQQILGQGPKLLIQFQNNGVVDDSQLPKDRFSAERLKGVDSTLKIQPAKLEDSAVYLCASSPTQGAYEQYFGPGTRLTVT.

This chain joins TRBV18 and TRBJ2-7; 7 nucleotides line up with TRBD1. The CDR3 is made up of 15 amino acids. Germline V lookup: CDR1 KGHSH, CDR2 LQKENI. V shed 4 bases and J 3 bases; nucleotides not matched to a gene: 9. The CDR3 DNA is TGTGCCAGCTCACTATACCCGGGACAGCTCTACGAGCAGTACTTC. It encodes CASSLYPGQLYEQYF.

This clone was recorded a few times. J is TRBJ2-2 and V is TRBV20-1; TRBD2 might be the D (5 bases). Per the germline V gene, CDR1 is DFQATT and CDR2 is SNEGSKA (reference sequence). V lost 5 bases and J lost 2, with 12 bases in between. The CDR3 length is 14 residues. DNA of the CDR3: TGCAGTGCTGGTGGACTCCATAACACCGGGGAGCTGTTTTTT. This sequence encodes CSAGGLHNTGELFF.

The chain is built from TRBV5-8 and TRBJ1-4, with a weak D call TRBD1 (5 bases). Looked up from germline, CDR1 is SGHTS and CDR2 is YDEGEE. The CDR3 consists of 14 residues. V lost 0 bases, J lost 10 bases, and 13 bases lay in between. The CDR3 region has the DNA TGTGCCAGCAGCTTGGACGGGAGCGGGGGAAAACTGTTTTTT. This encodes CASSLDGSGGKLFF.

The rearrangement links TRBV6-5 to TRBJ2-7; 8 bases line up with TRBD2. With V trimmed by 0 bases and J by 3 bases, 4 bases remained unmatched. The CDR3 is made up of 15 amino acids. Germline V gene lookup returns CDR1 MNHEY and CDR2 SVGAGI. This CDR3 reads CASSYSPGTSYEQYF. The DNA of the CDR3 is TGTGCCAGCAGTTACTCGCCCGGGACTAGCTACGAGCAGTACTTC.